The next 12 T cell receptor beta chains were all read from a single sample in a study of cytomegalovirus exposure and HLA in healthy donors. Researchers ran the PCR with 60 Vbeta and 13 Jbeta primers. TCRdb keeps only in-frame clones here, not all; method: immunoSEQ multiplex PCR. The sample records under 170,000 clones, roughly 77% being singletons. The sequenced sample was PBMCs. The receptors here all came from a human donor in good health.

This chain links TRBV5-6 with TRBJ1-2; 7 bases match TRBD1. This CDR3 contains 16 residues. Germline V gene lookup returns CDR1 SGHDT and CDR2 YYEEEE. V was pared by 3 bases and J by 4 bases, with 12 bases of the junction left unmatched. The CDR3 region is CASSWEDRAMIYGYTF. The CDR3 DNA reads TGTGCCAGCAGCTGGGAAGACAGGGCCATGATCTATGGCTACACCTTC.

The chain is built from TRBV19 and TRBJ2-1; 8 nucleotides align to TRBD2. In germline, CDR1 is LNHDA, CDR2 SQIVND (reference sequence). The CDR3 contains 15 residues. The ends lost 5 bases at V and 3 bases at J; junction bases unmatched: 6. CDR3 residues: CASSGSGDFYNEQFF. CDR3 DNA sequence: TGTGCCAGTAGTGGTAGCGGGGACTTCTACAATGAGCAGTTCTTC.

For this clone: One end of the junction varies from germline; a read error may be responsible. CDR3 loop: CASSGTGNSGYPF. The CDR3 nucleotides read TGTGCCAGCAGTGGGACAGGGAACAGTGGCTACCCCTTC. This sequence joins TRBV2 and TRBJ1-2; 8 nucleotides line up with TRBD1. Germline V CDR1 and CDR2: SNHLY, FYNNEI. The CDR3 is 13 residues long.

This clone was detected only a few times. This chain links TRBV6-1 with TRBJ2-1, with D perhaps matching TRBD2 (5 bases). There are 17 residues in the CDR3. Per the germline V gene, CDR1 is MNHNS and CDR2 is SASEGT. Trimming stripped 2 bases from V and 10 bases from J, with 24 bases between. CDR3 protein: CASSEKLSSGWGEEQFF. In DNA, the CDR3 is TGTGCCAGCAGTGAAAAGTTGTCCTCGGGGTGGGGAGAAGAGCAGTTCTTC.

This chain links TRBV11-2 with TRBJ1-5, with TRBD1 matching 7 bases. Trimming cost V 4 bases and J 6 bases; bases outside gene matches: 6. The CDR3 extends over 14 amino acids. The germline V gene has CDR1 SGHAT and CDR2 FQNNGV. The CDR3 sequence is CASSSTGEAQPQHF. The CDR3 nucleotides are TGTGCCAGCAGCTCAACAGGGGAAGCTCAGCCCCAGCATTTT. Looking up the rest from reference TRBV11-2 and TRBJ1-5 gives the full variable domain: EAGVAQSPRYKIIEKRQSVAFWCNPISGHATLYWYQQILGQGPKLLIQFQNNGVVDDSQLPKDRFSAERLKGVDSTLKIQPAKLEDSAVYLCASSSTGEAQPQHFGDGTRLSIL.

The rearrangement joins TRBV28 to TRBJ1-2; D uncertain. The CDR3 is 13 amino acids. The germline CDR1 and CDR2 sequences are MDHEN and SYDVKM. V gave up 3 bases and J gave up 0 bases, with 5 bases separating them. The DNA of the CDR3 is TGTGCCAGCAGTTTGGGAGCTAACTATGGCTACACCTTC. It yields the protein CASSLGANYGYTF.

This clone was found a few times. This chain links TRBV25-1 with TRBJ2-1, with 9 bases fitting TRBD2. This CDR3 is 14 amino acids long. With 3 bases clipped from V and 7 bases from J, the junction kept 4 bases outside the gene matches. Germline-derived CDR1 and CDR2 are MGHDK and SYGVNS. CDR3 coding DNA: TGTGCCAGCAGTGAGAGCGGGAGGTATAATGAGCAGTTCTTC. Its protein is CASSESGRYNEQFF.

The chain recombines TRBV5-4 with TRBJ1-2; maybe TRBD1 (6 bases). Germline CDR1 reads SGHNT; CDR2 reads YYREEE (reference sequence). The V and J ends lost 1 base and 7 bases respectively, with 20 bases between them. The CDR3 runs 16 residues. Written as DNA, the CDR3 is TGTGCCAGCAGCTTGTCCGGTTTCAGGAGAGGGGGTGGCTACACCTTC. Amino acids: CASSLSGFRRGGGYTF.

This clone was detected a few times. The CDR3 sequence is CASKEGSGELFF. In DNA, the CDR3 is TGTGCCAGCAAGGAGGGGAGCGGGGAGCTGTTTTTT. The rearrangement joins TRBV27 to TRBJ2-2, with D possibly matching TRBD2 (6 bases). V was shortened by 7 bases and J by 7 bases, with 10 bases between the two germline ends. The length of the CDR3 is 12 residues. CDR1 and CDR2 from the germline V gene are MNHEY and SMNVEV (reference sequence).

The chain uses TRBV6-1 and TRBJ2-5; weak D call: TRBD1 (6 bases). Deletions cut 9 bases from V and 5 bases from J, with 16 bases between. The CDR3 extends over 13 amino acids. From germline, CDR1 is MNHNS and CDR2 SASEGT. This CDR3 is CASNRESHETQYF. Here the CDR3 DNA reads TGTGCCAGTAACAGGGAATCCCACGAGACCCAGTACTTC.

The rearrangement uses TRBV5-5 and TRBJ1-1; D unclear. Trimming took off 3 bases at V and 4 bases at J, with 16 bases between the two ends. Germline V gene sequence: CDR1 SGHKS, CDR2 YYEKEE (reference sequence). The CDR3 runs to 15 residues. This CDR3 reads CASSYSPGLSTEAFF. In nucleotides, the CDR3 is TGTGCCAGCAGCTATTCCCCGGGGTTGAGCACTGAAGCTTTCTTT. Combining the CDR3 with reference TRBV5-5 and TRBJ1-1 gives the whole variable domain DAGVTQSPTHLIKTRGQQVTLRCSPISGHKSVSWYQQVLGQGPQFIFQYYEKEERGRGNFPDRFSARQFPNYSSELNVNALLLGDSALYLCASSYSPGLSTEAFFGQGTRLTVV.

This clone was detected only a few times. The rearrangement links TRBV29-1 to TRBJ2-2; possibly TRBD2 for D (7 bases). Germline V lookup: CDR1 SQVTM, CDR2 ANQGSEA. The CDR3 totals 14 residues. Between the trimmed V and J ends, which lost 0 bases and 7 bases, there was a span of 12 bases. The CDR3 bases are TGCAGCGTTGAAGATGGGGGGGCCCTCGGGGAGCTGTTTTTT. Translated, it gives CSVEDGGALGELFF.